Following are 18 T cell receptor beta chains from one sample sequenced in a study of technical replicates of blood from several donors. The assay was immunoSEQ multiplex PCR, and TCRdb's table has in-frame clones only and misses some. The repertoire holds over 90,000 clones, roughly 96% seen once, with more than 0.3% in the top ten. Sequencing was done on a sample of T cells isolated from PBMCs. These receptor sequences come from a human donor in good health.

The chain has TRBV25-1 and TRBJ2-7; D ambiguous. The germline gives CDR1 MGHDK, CDR2 SYGVNS. CDR3 length: 10 amino acids. The V gene lost 4 bases and the J gene lost 4 bases, with 2 bases spanning the gap. The CDR3, as DNA: TGTGCCAGCAGTGCTTACGAGCAGTACTTC. It yields the protein CASSAYEQYF.

This clone appeared once. The chain links TRBV28 to TRBJ2-3; 9 bases are shared with TRBD2. Unmatched junction bases numbered 6, after V lost 5 bases and J lost 0 bases. This CDR3 has 16 residues. Germline loops: CDR1 MDHEN, CDR2 SYDVKM. In nucleotides, the CDR3 is TGTGCCAGCAGTCCACCGACTAGCGGAAGCACAGATACGCAGTATTTT. Its translation: CASSPPTSGSTDTQYF. The complete variable domain, with remaining parts taken from reference TRBV28 and TRBJ2-3, reads DVKVTQSSRYLVKRTGEKVFLECVQDMDHENMFWYRQDPGLGLRLIYFSYDVKMKEKGDIPEGYSVSREKKERFSLILESASTNQTSMYLCASSPPTSGSTDTQYFGPGTRLTVL.

This chain connects TRBV7-9 to TRBJ2-7; a weak D match, TRBD2 (5 bases). V was pared by 8 bases and J by 6 bases, with 14 bases between. In germline, CDR1 is SEHNR, CDR2 FQNEAQ (reference sequence). The CDR3 spans 12 residues. CDR3 sequence (DNA): TGTGCCAGCGGACGGGGTCCGTCCGAGCAGTACTTC. This sequence encodes CASGRGPSEQYF.

This rearrangement joins TRBV7-9 to TRBJ2-1; 13 bases line up with TRBD2. CDR1 and CDR2 from the germline V gene are SEHNR and FQNEAQ (reference sequence). The CDR3 runs 15 residues. V gave up 5 bases and J gave up 9 bases; unmatched junction bases: 7. DNA for the CDR3: TGTGCCAGCAGCCCAACTAGCGGGAGGGCCGGTGAGCAGTTCTTC. Protein product: CASSPTSGRAGEQFF.

The CDR3 reads CASSQDNTGIKRTQYF. As DNA, the CDR3 is TGCGCCAGCAGCCAAGATAACACAGGGATAAAGAGGACCCAGTACTTC. The V and J genes are TRBV4-3 and TRBJ2-5, with D perhaps TRBD1 (6 bases). With 0 bases removed from V and 7 bases from J, the gap between germline ends came to 18 bases. This CDR3 comprises 16 residues. Germline CDR1 is LGHNA and CDR2 is YSLEER.

The chain uses TRBV7-3 and TRBJ2-3; 9 bases align to TRBD2. V was clipped by 5 bases and J by 2 bases; unmatched bases: 11. The CDR3 is 17 residues long. The V gene's germline CDR1 is SGHTA and CDR2 FQGTGA. The CDR3 nucleotides read TGTGCCAGCAGCCTAAGGCCTATAGCGGGAGACACAGATACGCAGTATTTT. It is translated as CASSLRPIAGDTDTQYF.

This clone was observed once. The chain has TRBV28 and TRBJ1-1; D perhaps matches TRBD1 (5 bases). CDR1 and CDR2 (germline): MDHEN, SYDVKM. This CDR3 spans 14 amino acids. Trimming shortened V by 6 bases and J by 4 bases, and 15 bases separated the two germline ends. The CDR3 sequence is CASRGLEGRTEAFF. The CDR3 nucleotides are TGTGCCAGCAGGGGATTGGAGGGGCGCACTGAAGCTTTCTTT.

The chain joins TRBV19 to TRBJ1-2, with 8 bases identical to TRBD1. The CDR3 covers 14 residues. The V gene end was trimmed by 10 bases and the J gene end by 3 bases; junction bases not matched to a gene: 10. From germline, CDR1 is LNHDA and CDR2 SQIVND (reference sequence). The DNA of the CDR3 is TGTGCCATCAGGCCAGGGGGCCGGGACTATGGCTACACCTTC. This sequence encodes CAIRPGGRDYGYTF.

This clone was detected once. The chain employs TRBV25-1 and TRBJ1-1; the D gene is possibly TRBD1 (5 bases). CDR1 is MGHDK, CDR2 SYGVNS, per germline. V lost 1 base and J lost 4, with 10 bases in between. The CDR3 is 14 residues long. This chain's CDR3 is CASSEWGGRTEAFF. CDR3 DNA: TGTGCCAGCAGTGAATGGGGCGGCCGCACTGAAGCTTTCTTT. Combining the CDR3 with reference TRBV25-1 and TRBJ1-1 gives the whole variable domain EADIYQTPRYLVIGTGKKITLECSQTMGHDKMYWYQQDPGMELHLIHYSYGVNSTEKGDLSSESTVSRIRTEHFPLTLESARPSHTSQYLCASSEWGGRTEAFFGQGTRLTVV.

The count of this clone is one. This chain joins TRBV27 and TRBJ1-5; 7 bases align to TRBD1. Trimming removed 2 bases from V and 6 bases from J; junction bases left unmatched: 4. CDR1 is MNHEY, CDR2 SMNVEV, per germline (reference sequence). CDR3 length equals 14 residues. CDR3 region: CASSLGQEGQPQHF. The CDR3 coding sequence is TGTGCCAGCAGTTTAGGACAGGAGGGTCAGCCCCAGCATTTT.

V and J are TRBV28 and TRBJ2-2; TRBD1 aligns across 10 bases. CDR3 length: 15 amino acids. Germline-derived CDR1 and CDR2 are MDHEN and SYDVKM. Unmatched junction bases numbered 5, after V lost 4 bases and J lost 6 bases. The CDR3 sequence is CASSYPGQGAGELFF. The CDR3 DNA is TGTGCCAGCAGTTACCCCGGACAGGGGGCCGGGGAGCTGTTTTTT.

The genes are TRBV7-8 and TRBJ2-1; D might be TRBD2 (6 bases). Deletions cut 1 base from V and 6 bases from J, with 13 bases between. Germline CDR1 is SGHVS and CDR2 is FQNEAQ. There are 15 residues in the CDR3. The chain's CDR3 is CASSLGGVQVNEQFF. The CDR3 nucleotides read TGTGCCAGCAGCTTAGGCGGGGTACAGGTCAATGAGCAGTTCTTC. Variable domain in full (rest from reference TRBV7-8 and TRBJ2-1): GAGVSQSPRYKVAKRGQDVALRCDPISGHVSLFWYQQALGQGPEFLTYFQNEAQLDKSGLPSDRFFAERPEGSVSTLKIQRTQQEDSAVYLCASSLGGVQVNEQFFGPGTRLTVL.

The rearrangement uses TRBV7-2 and TRBJ2-3, with 14 bases matching TRBD2. Germline V lookup: CDR1 SGHTA, CDR2 FQGNSA. The CDR3 is made up of 17 amino acids. Trimming cost V 5 bases and J 4 bases; bases outside gene matches: 8. The CDR3 DNA reads as TGTGCCAGCAGCCGCCGACTAGCGGGAGGGGAAGCAGATACGCAGTATTTT. Residues: CASSRRLAGGEADTQYF.

This clone has just one count. This chain uses TRBV5-1 with TRBJ2-5; TRBD2 might be the D (5 bases). Per germline, CDR1 SGHRS and CDR2 YFSETQ. Trimming removed 2 bases at V and 3 bases at J, with 8 bases between. This CDR3 contains 13 residues. CDR3 nucleotides: TGCGCCAGCAGCTTCACCGGGGAAGAGACCCAGTACTTC. Encoded protein: CASSFTGEETQYF.

V gene TRBV9 combines with J gene TRBJ2-2; D unresolved. Trimming took off 3 bases at V and 1 base at J, with 13 bases between the two ends. The CDR3 is 16 amino acids. Germline CDR1 reads SGDLS; CDR2 reads YYNGEE. CDR3 in amino acids: CASSGGALMNTGELFF. CDR3 sequence (DNA): TGTGCCAGCAGCGGAGGCGCCCTTATGAACACCGGGGAGCTGTTTTTT.

The gene calls are TRBV29-1 and TRBJ1-2, with 8 bases identical to TRBD1. The CDR3 has 13 residues. V dropped 7 bases and J dropped 0; count of bases not matched to a gene: 4. The germline CDR1 and CDR2 sequences are SQVTM and ANQGSEA. DNA of the CDR3: TGCAGCGGTACAGGGGGTGCTAACTATGGCTACACCTTC. This encodes CSGTGGANYGYTF.

The chain is built from TRBV6-4 and TRBJ1-1, with D maybe TRBD1 (5 bases). The CDR3 is made up of 13 amino acids. Germline V gene data show CDR1 as MRHNA and CDR2 as SNTAGT. V gave up 3 bases and J gave up 7 bases, with 12 bases separating them. CDR3 protein: CASSERGQLEAFF. The CDR3 DNA follows: TGTGCCAGCAGTGAGCGGGGCCAGCTTGAAGCTTTCTTT.

This clone appeared once. The chain is built from TRBV12-5 and TRBJ1-5, with 10 bases lining up with TRBD1. Per the germline V gene, CDR1 is LGHNT and CDR2 is FRNRAP. V shed 7 bases, J shed 1 base, and the junction held 19 bases outside the gene matches. The CDR3 contains 20 residues. The CDR3 loop is CASDARSPGTGDESNQPQHF. Here the CDR3 DNA reads TGTGCTAGTGACGCCCGAAGTCCCGGGACAGGGGATGAAAGCAATCAGCCCCAGCATTTT.